These 6 T cell receptor beta chains were all obtained from the same sample, sequenced in a study of beta chain features in type 1 diabetes. Expressed TCRB transcripts were sequenced after all isolated RNA was converted to cDNA. Assay: immunoSEQ multiplex PCR; the TCRdb copy retains only in-frame clones and omits some. Of over 650,000 clones listed, over 12% are singletons. These receptors' targets are unknown. Study-wide points: Shortening that was moderate but significant affected the TCRB CDR3s of Type 1 diabetes patients in all four CD4+ subsets.

Sequencing input: naive CD4+ T cells from blood. These receptors originate from a man aged 18-30 years with type 1 diabetes.

The chain combines TRBV6-5 with TRBJ1-6; D is uncertain. The CDR3 has 14 residues. Germline V CDR1 and CDR2: MNHEY, SVGAGI. V was clipped by 9 bases and J by 3 bases, with 12 bases between them. The CDR3 loop is CASGGNYYNSPLHF. The DNA of the CDR3 is TGTGCCAGTGGAGGGAATTACTATAATTCACCCCTCCACTTT.

The genes are TRBV21-1 and TRBJ2-3; the table calls TRBD2, which could not be checked here. TRBV21-1 is flagged as a pseudogene. The CDR3 extends over 16 amino acids. CDR3 loop: CASSNGLAGETDTQYF. In DNA, the CDR3 is TGTGCCAGCAGTAACGGGCTAGCGGGGGAGACAGATACGCAGTATTTT.

The chain has TRBV6-1 and TRBJ2-5; no firm D call. V lost 4 bases and J 4 bases, leaving 10 bases between the germline ends. Germline V lookup: CDR1 MNHNS, CDR2 SASEGT. The CDR3 is 13 residues long. The chain's CDR3 is CASSGDLRETQYF. CDR3 bases: TGTGCCAGCAGTGGTGACCTGAGAGAGACCCAGTACTTC.

The gene calls are TRBV28 and TRBJ1-2; 9 bases match TRBD1. Trimming at V came to 2 bases and at J to 3 bases, leaving 4 bases not matched to a gene. The V gene's germline CDR1 is MDHEN and CDR2 SYDVKM. The CDR3 length is 15 residues. CDR3 in amino acids: CASSLTQGAYYGYTF. CDR3 DNA sequence: TGTGCCAGCAGTTTAACACAGGGGGCCTACTATGGCTACACCTTC.

The genes are TRBV6-5 and TRBJ1-5; possible D gene TRBD1, 5 bases. Germline CDR1 MNHEY, CDR2 SVGAGI. V was pared by 2 bases and J by 4 bases, with 9 bases between. The CDR3 is 14 residues long. The CDR3 spells CASSYRQGNQPQHF. The CDR3, as DNA: TGTGCCAGCAGTTACAGGCAGGGTAATCAGCCCCAGCATTTT.

The chain has TRBV29-1 and TRBJ1-1; D remains ambiguous. The CDR3 has 13 amino acids. V dropped 6 bases and J dropped 3 bases, with 14 bases sitting between them. Germline V gives CDR1 SQVTM, CDR2 ANQGSEA. The CDR3 region has the DNA TGCAGCGTAAAACAGCGGGAGGACACTGAAGCTTTCTTT. This translates into CSVKQREDTEAFF.